These T cell receptor beta chains were read from a single sample in a study of blood T cell repertoires in COVID-19. Profiling relied on immunoSEQ multiplex PCR, and the TCRdb table lists in-frame clones only, not all of them. Here the sample spans roughly 100,000 clones, around 85% being singletons. Sample: peripheral blood. All receptors derive from a woman of 80 years or more with active or convalescent COVID-19. Each CDR3 is given with its conserved first and last residue. Each record gives: D gene, clone size, V gene, J gene, CDR3 protein, CDR3 DNA. The D gene is left open where the match is weak. Size values are once, few and many counts, or a class for expanded clones, and some rows have none.

TRBD2,.,TRBV6-5,TRBJ2-3,CASMFAGADTQYF,TGTGCCAGCATGTTCGCGGGAGCAGATACGCAGTATTTT
.,.,TRBV6-2/TRBV6-3,TRBJ1-6,CASSYSKPRYRNSPLHF,TGTGCCAGCAGTTACTCGAAGCCCAGGTACAGAAATTCACCCCTCCACTTT
.,.,TRBV30,TRBJ2-7,CAYVQGGYEQYF,TGTGCCTATGTCCAGGGGGGCTACGAGCAGTACTTC
TRBD2,.,TRBV10-3,TRBJ2-5,CAISERGTSGSLETQYF,TGTGCCATCAGTGAGCGGGGGACTAGCGGGAGTCTAGAGACCCAGTACTTC
.,.,TRBV4-2,TRBJ1-4,CASSHSNEKLFF,TGTGCCAGCAGCCACAGTAATGAAAAACTGTTTTTT
TRBD2,.,TRBV28,TRBJ2-1,CASSLAGTSGVVGQFF,TGTGCCAGCAGTCTAGCCGGGACTAGCGGGGTCGTGGGGCAGTTCTTC
.,.,TRBV2,TRBJ2-5,CASSRQSGYQETQYF,TGTGCCAGCAGTAGGCAGAGCGGGTACCAAGAGACCCAGTACTTC
.,.,TRBV28,TRBJ2-1,CASSSLTVGSYNEQFF,TGTGCCAGCAGTTCCCTAACAGTAGGCTCCTACAATGAGCAGTTCTTC
TRBD2,once,TRBV10-1,TRBJ2-7,CASSHGSDSLASGSHPHEQYF,TGCGCCAGCAGCCACGGCAGTGATAGCTTGGCTAGCGGGAGTCACCCCCACGAGCAGTACTTC
.,.,TRBV6-1,TRBJ2-2,CASSEMTANTGELFF,TGTGCCAGCAGTGAAATGACAGCGAACACCGGGGAGCTGTTTTTT
.,.,TRBV28,TRBJ1-2,CASRSGGYGYTF,TGTGCCAGCAGGTCGGGGGGCTATGGCTACACCTTC
TRBD1,.,TRBV5-1,TRBJ2-7,CASSAVPPTGTGVEQYF,TGCGCCAGCAGCGCAGTACCACCGACCGGGACAGGCGTCGAGCAGTACTTC
TRBD2,.,TRBV4-3,TRBJ2-5,CASSQDGTGGRVETQYF,TGCGCCAGCAGCCAAGACGGGACGGGAGGTAGGGTGGAGACCCAGTACTTC
TRBD1,.,TRBV15,TRBJ1-5,CATSRVGNRGHQPQHF,TGTGCCACCAGCAGAGTCGGTAACAGGGGGCATCAGCCCCAGCATTTT
TRBD1,.,TRBV7-2,TRBJ2-7,CASSLTYRGDSYEQYF,TGTGCCAGCAGCTTAACTTACAGGGGAGACTCCTACGAGCAGTACTTC
TRBD1,.,TRBV30,TRBJ1-2,CAWGRGTGNGYTF,TGTGCCTGGGGTCGAGGGACAGGGAATGGCTACACCTTC
.,.,TRBV5-1,TRBJ1-1,CASSLQGEMTEAFF,TGCGCCAGCAGCTTACAGGGAGAGATGACTGAAGCTTTCTTT
.,once,TRBV21-1,TRBJ2-2,CASRRGANTGELFF,TGTGCCAGCCGGCGGGGGGCGAACACCGGGGAGCTGTTTTTT
TRBD1,.,TRBV11-2,TRBJ2-7,CASSRDRDYEQYF,TGTGCCAGCAGCCGGGACAGGGACTACGAGCAGTACTTC
TRBD2,.,TRBV10-3,TRBJ2-1,CATEGSGGHSYNEQFF,TGTGCCACCGAAGGTAGCGGGGGACACTCCTACAATGAGCAGTTCTTC